The table lists the clone carrying this T cell receptor beta chain with a few counts. Antigen: not known. Germline V gene sequence: CDR1 SNHLY, CDR2 FYNNEI. CDR3 length: 15 residues. Trimming shortened V by 5 bases and J by 0 bases, and 11 bases separated the two germline ends. The entry originates in a study of identical twins. Study results and limitations: The abundant beta clonotypes from cord blood had fewer insertions, and memory repertoires had none of this. Invariant populations such as MAIT and iNKT cells could partly muddle zero-insertion analyses. Where out-of-frame alpha sequences were twin-shared, they showed excess low generation probability.

Each CDR3 protein is one row after TCRdb ran MiXCR on the 5' RACE reads. The sample shows some 570,000 distinct CDR3 sequences, around 24% of them seen only once. This sample was also put to use in a study of yellow fever vaccine responses in identical twins. That source adds: Twins' vaccine T cell response reportedly seemed partly convergent, partly personalized.

V is TRBV2 and J is TRBJ1-3; D is undetermined. The sequence came from a woman aged 18-29 years in good health. Specimen: CD4+ T cells sorted from blood. CDR3 DNA: TGTGCCAGCAGTTATGACGGGTTCTCTGGAAACACCATATATTTT. Translation gives CASSYDGFSGNTIYF.